This TCR beta chain was identified during a study of blood T cells in healthy people across ages. Study observations and caveats: With naive T cell percentage, TCR beta diversity showed a strong correlation.

This clonotype was observed at least ten times. What it recognizes is unknown. Every participating donor contributed 9.5 to 10 milliliters of peripheral blood through a draw. The length of the CDR3 is 14 residues. Germline-derived CDR1 and CDR2 are SGHKS and YYEKEE (reference sequence). The V end lost 3 bases, the J end lost 5 bases, and 14 bases lay between the germline ends. Next came a second PCR, run for about 7 to 12 cycles, which used a sample-barcoded 5' primer along with a J-beta primer mix. A template-switch adaptor with 12 random nucleotides tagged each cDNA molecule. Using its own MiXCR run on the 5' RACE reads, TCRdb lists one record per CDR3 protein. Of hundreds of thousands of distinct CDR3 sequences detected, around 41% appear once; the ten largest clones hold about 30%.

The sequence was collected from an elderly man in good health. The chain recombines TRBV5-5 with TRBJ2-5; D unclear. Input material: blood. The chain's CDR3 is CASSSDVVWETQYF. The CDR3 DNA reads as TGTGCCAGCAGCTCCGATGTAGTCTGGGAGACCCAGTACTTC. Full variable domain (missing parts from reference TRBV5-5 and TRBJ2-5): DAGVTQSPTHLIKTRGQQVTLRCSPISGHKSVSWYQQVLGQGPQFIFQYYEKEERGRGNFPDRFSARQFPNYSSELNVNALLLGDSALYLCASSSDVVWETQYFGPGTRLLVL.